Presented here are 26 T cell receptor beta chains from one specimen sequenced in a study of blood T cell repertoires in COVID-19. Using immunoSEQ multiplex PCR, the repertoire was profiled, and TCRdb retains in-frame clones only, with some absent. This sample carries under 200,000 clones, approximately 86% of them seen once, and the ten largest clones take under 2.5%. The sample taken for sequencing was peripheral blood. These receptors were collected from a man in his 70s with active or convalescent COVID-19.

The chain couples TRBV6-6 to TRBJ1-2, with a weak D call TRBD1 (5 bases). V shed 0 bases and J shed 6 bases, with 17 bases lying between them. Per the germline V gene, CDR1 is MNHNY and CDR2 is SVGAGI (reference sequence). The CDR3 has 16 residues. CDR3 coding DNA: TGTGCCAGCAGTTACTCGAAATTGGCAGGGTTTGATGGCTACACCTTC. Its protein product is CASSYSKLAGFDGYTF.

The V and J genes are TRBV27 and TRBJ1-2; TRBD1 matches at 7 bases. Trimming cost V 5 bases and J 7 bases; bases outside gene matches: 10. The CDR3 is 14 residues long. Germline lookup yields CDR1 MNHEY and CDR2 SMNVEV (reference sequence). The CDR3 sequence: CASSAGGWSGGYTF. The DNA of the CDR3 is TGTGCCAGCAGTGCAGGGGGTTGGTCGGGTGGCTACACCTTC.

The V call is TRBV19, the J call TRBJ1-1; TRBD1 might be the D (5 bases). The V gene's germline CDR1 is LNHDA and CDR2 SQIVND (reference sequence). The V gene lost 1 base and the J gene lost 1 base, with 10 bases spanning the gap. This CDR3 comprises 15 residues. The CDR3 nucleotides read TGTGCCAGTAGTATAGTCGGCAGGGAGAACACTGAAGCTTTCTTT. Protein: CASSIVGRENTEAFF.

V and J are TRBV6-2 or TRBV6-3 and TRBJ2-2; 8 bases map to TRBD2. From germline, CDR1 is MNHEY and CDR2 SVGEGT. The junction had 6 bases not matched to a gene; V was cut back by 2 bases and J by 4 bases. The length of the CDR3 is 16 residues. The DNA of the CDR3 is TGTGCCAGCAGTTACCCGCCCCTAGCGGGCACCGGGGAGCTGTTTTTT. Translation: CASSYPPLAGTGELFF.

This clone has a count of ten or more. This chain uses TRBV29-1 with TRBJ2-1, with D perhaps matching TRBD2 (6 bases). V lost 0 bases and J 6 bases, leaving 18 bases between the germline ends. Germline V gives CDR1 SQVTM, CDR2 ANQGSEA. CDR3 size: 16 residues. The CDR3 bases are TGCAGCGTTGAAGACCACTCGGGACTGCGGGGCAATGAGCAGTTCTTC. As protein: CSVEDHSGLRGNEQFF.

The V call is TRBV28, the J call TRBJ1-1; no definite D call. The CDR3 covers 15 residues. Trimming left V 4 bases short and J 1 base short, with 13 bases between. Germline lookup yields CDR1 MDHEN and CDR2 SYDVKM. CDR3 amino acids: CASSYPIGENTEAFF. The CDR3 DNA sequence: TGTGCCAGCAGTTACCCCATCGGGGAGAACACTGAAGCTTTCTTT. Drawing the rest from reference TRBV28 and TRBJ1-1, the complete variable domain is DVKVTQSSRYLVKRTGEKVFLECVQDMDHENMFWYRQDPGLGLRLIYFSYDVKMKEKGDIPEGYSVSREKKERFSLILESASTNQTSMYLCASSYPIGENTEAFFGQGTRLTVV.

The gene calls are TRBV10-3 and TRBJ2-5, with D unclear. The germline V and J ends were trimmed by 6 bases and 4 bases, with 6 bases remaining between them. The germline CDR1 and CDR2 sequences are ENHRY and SYGVKD. The length of the CDR3 is 11 residues. CDR3 sequence (DNA): TGTGCCATCAGGGGCCTAGAGACCCAGTACTTC. Translation: CAIRGLETQYF.

CDR3: CAWTQGIGQPQHF. The CDR3 DNA sequence: TGTGCCTGGACACAGGGGATAGGACAGCCCCAGCATTTT. The chain links TRBV30 to TRBJ1-5, with 7 positions matching TRBD1. Germline lookup yields CDR1 GTSNPN and CDR2 SVGIG (reference sequence). The CDR3 covers 13 residues. The ends lost 4 bases at V and 7 bases at J; junction bases unmatched: 7.

The J gene is TRBJ1-3, the V gene TRBV3-1 (or the pseudogene TRBV3-2), with 8 bases aligning to TRBD1. V shed 3 bases, J shed 3 bases, and the junction held 7 bases outside the gene matches. This CDR3 spans 16 amino acids. Germline CDR1 and CDR2: LGHDT and YNNKEL (reference sequence). CDR3 DNA: TGTGCCAGCAGCCACCGCGGACAGGGACGTGGAAACACCATATATTTT. This gives the protein CASSHRGQGRGNTIYF.

This clone was seen a few times. J is TRBJ2-1 and V is TRBV21-1; the table names TRBD1, a call not compared with the DNA. TRBV21-1 is flagged as a pseudogene. This CDR3 comprises 14 residues. CDR3 sequence reads: CASSTQTGHNEQFF. DNA of the CDR3: TGTGCCAGCAGCACCCAGACAGGTCACAATGAGCAGTTCTTC.

The rearrangement links TRBV10-3 to TRBJ2-3; tentatively, D is TRBD1 (6 bases). Germline V lookup: CDR1 ENHRY, CDR2 SYGVKD. The CDR3 runs 14 residues. Trimming took 6 bases from V and 6 from J, leaving 16 bases between them. The CDR3 DNA follows: TGTGCCATCAGCCCAGGGACAATTACGGATACGCAGTATTTT. Encoded protein: CAISPGTITDTQYF.

This chain connects TRBV27 to TRBJ2-5; 8 positions match TRBD1. The junction had 12 bases not matched to a gene; V was cut back by 7 bases and J by 5 bases. This CDR3 is built from 15 residues. Per the germline V gene, CDR1 is MNHEY and CDR2 is SMNVEV (reference sequence). In DNA form, the CDR3 reads TGTGCCAGCACCCCGGACAGGGCTGGAAGGGAGACCCAGTACTTC. Protein sequence: CASTPDRAGRETQYF.

The chain joins TRBV2 to TRBJ2-1; D is perhaps TRBD2 (6 bases). This CDR3 is 16 amino acids long. The germline CDR1 and CDR2 sequences are SNHLY and FYNNEI. V lost 5 bases to trimming and J lost 0 bases, with 14 bases between them. The CDR3 coding sequence is TGTGCCAGCAGTCGGGGACTTCCAAGCTCCTACAATGAGCAGTTCTTC. Its translation is CASSRGLPSSYNEQFF.

V and J are TRBV2 and TRBJ2-1, with TRBD2 matching 9 bases. This CDR3 contains 15 residues. J lost 7 bases, V lost 5 bases, and 9 bases had no gene match. Germline-derived CDR1 and CDR2 are SNHLY and FYNNEI. The CDR3 region is CASSTGTSIFNEQFF. As DNA, the CDR3 is TGTGCCAGCAGTACCGGGACTAGCATATTTAATGAGCAGTTCTTC.

V usage is TRBV4-1 and J usage is TRBJ2-3; tentatively, D is TRBD2 (7 bases). Trimming took 0 bases from V and 1 from J, leaving 11 bases between them. The CDR3 consists of 16 residues. The germline V gene encodes CDR1 MGHRA and CDR2 YSYEKL. The CDR3 sequence: CASSQDRGAGTDTQYF. CDR3 sequence (DNA): TGCGCCAGCAGCCAAGATCGGGGGGCCGGCACAGATACGCAGTATTTT.

This clone was counted a single time. The V call is TRBV7-2, the J call TRBJ2-1, with no clear D. V was pared by 4 bases and J by 9 bases, with 7 bases between. The germline CDR1 and CDR2 sequences are SGHTA and FQGNSA. The CDR3 loop spans 11 amino acids. CDR3 coding DNA: TGTGCCAGCAGCTCCAGTATTGAGCAGTTCTTC. It translates to CASSSSIEQFF.

This chain joins TRBV10-3 and TRBJ1-3; 7 bases fit TRBD1. Unmatched junction bases numbered 6, after V lost 7 bases and J lost 3 bases. The germline gives CDR1 ENHRY, CDR2 SYGVKD. The CDR3 has 14 amino acids. The CDR3 DNA is TGTGCCATCAACCAGGGGGTAGATGGAAACACCATATATTTT. Its protein product is CAINQGVDGNTIYF.

The CDR3: CASSLVQGISLGYTF. CDR3 DNA: TGTGCCAGCAGCTTAGTACAGGGGATTAGTCTTGGCTACACCTTC. The chain is built from TRBV7-9 and TRBJ1-2, with 7 positions matching TRBD1. Germline V gene sequence: CDR1 SEHNR, CDR2 FQNEAQ (reference sequence). Losses at the gene ends were 1 base for V and 7 bases for J; bases not matched to a gene: 9. The CDR3 covers 15 residues.

The rearrangement links TRBV6-6 to TRBJ1-2; perhaps TRBD1 as D (6 bases). Germline assignment: CDR1 MNHNY and CDR2 SVGAGI (reference sequence). This CDR3 is built from 15 residues. Trimming cost V 2 bases and J 4 bases, with 14 bases left between them. Written as DNA, the CDR3 is TGTGCCAGCAGTTACGGTATCAGGGGTGCCTATGGCTACACCTTC. Amino acids: CASSYGIRGAYGYTF.

V and J are TRBV6-5 and TRBJ2-7; 12 bases line up with TRBD2. CDR3 length equals 14 residues. In germline, CDR1 is MNHEY, CDR2 SVGAGI. V lost 6 bases and J lost 4; bases outside the gene matches: 4. In DNA, the CDR3 is TGTGCCAGCAGCACTAGCGGGGGGCCATACGAGCAGTACTTC. This codes for CASSTSGGPYEQYF.

The V gene is TRBV7-9, the J gene TRBJ1-3, with D tentatively TRBD1 (6 bases). Germline-derived CDR1 and CDR2 are SEHNR and FQNEAQ (reference sequence). The CDR3 contains 16 residues. The V gene lost 2 bases and the J gene lost 0 bases, with 11 bases spanning the gap. The CDR3: CASSLYGGPSGNTIYF. CDR3 nucleotides: TGTGCCAGCAGCTTATATGGGGGCCCCTCTGGAAACACCATATATTTT.

This rearrangement joins TRBV18 to TRBJ2-3, with D hard to call. CDR1 and CDR2 from the germline V gene are KGHSH and LQKENI. This CDR3 is 12 amino acids long. Trimming pared 3 bases from V and 6 bases from J, leaving 7 bases between. CDR3 sequence (DNA): TGTGCCAGCTCACCTTCGAGGGATACGCAGTATTTT. Its translation: CASSPSRDTQYF.

This clone was observed a single time. The chain couples TRBV6-1 to TRBJ1-5; D ambiguous. CDR3 length: 16 amino acids. Germline CDR1 MNHNS, CDR2 SASEGT. The V gene lost 0 bases and the J gene lost 6 bases, with 15 bases spanning the gap. CDR3: CASSEAQRVRTQPQHF. The CDR3 bases are TGTGCCAGCAGTGAAGCTCAGCGGGTTCGTACTCAGCCCCAGCATTTT.

The sample holds a few counts of this clone. The chain carries TRBV19 and TRBJ2-7; unclear D gene. Germline CDR1 and CDR2: LNHDA and SQIVND (reference sequence). The CDR3 sequence is 12 residues long. Trimming removed 3 bases from V and 7 bases from J, with 10 bases in between. The CDR3 is CASSMLAGEQYF. Here the CDR3 DNA reads TGTGCCAGTAGTATGCTGGCCGGGGAGCAGTACTTC.

V gene TRBV5-1 combines with J gene TRBJ2-3; 12 positions match TRBD2. Germline V gives CDR1 SGHRS, CDR2 YFSETQ. V dropped 4 bases and J dropped 4; count of bases not matched to a gene: 4. CDR3 length: 15 residues. The CDR3 loop is CASSPGLAGSDTQYF. The CDR3 coding sequence is TGCGCCAGCAGCCCGGGACTAGCGGGTTCAGATACGCAGTATTTT.

This clone was counted a few times. This sequence joins TRBV29-1 and TRBJ1-2; 9 bases are a match to TRBD1. The CDR3 spans 13 residues. Germline CDR1 reads SQVTM; CDR2 reads ANQGSEA. Losses at the gene ends were 7 bases for V and 5 bases for J; bases not matched to a gene: 8. This CDR3 is CSAPGQGPYGYTF. The CDR3 DNA follows: TGCAGCGCCCCGGGACAGGGCCCTTATGGCTACACCTTC.